This TCR beta chain was identified in a study of vaccination effects on CD4 cells after COVID-19. Findings and limits, study-wide: In the late period after vaccination, infection- and vaccine-induced clones contracted markedly.

Of note for this clone: No antigen is known for it.

Expansion of antigen-specific CD4+ T cells with viral peptide pools was carried out by the ViraFEST assay before sequencing. Following 10 days of culture, CD4+ T cells were isolated. As their vaccination, participants received two doses of either BNT162b2 or mRNA-1273. Vaccinees lacked prior SARS-CoV-2 infection and tested negative for nucleocapsid antibodies. After 1.8 million or so PBMC were placed in each well, they were cultured with about 10 IU/ml IL-2 and 10 ug/ml peptides. The protocol was immunoSEQ multiplex PCR, while the TCRdb copy is restricted to in-frame clones and leaves out a portion. The table shows roughly 71,000 clones, with roughly 79% occurring only once. This TCR derives from a human donor who received a COVID-19 vaccine. Source: CD4+ T cells from PBMCs cultured with HCoV-OC43 spike peptides, taken after COVID-19 vaccination. The subset here: HCoV-OC43 spike overlapping peptide pool stimulation.

CDR3: CASSPPGLAGSNEQFF. Here the CDR3 DNA reads TGTGCCAGCTCACCACCGGGACTAGCGGGGTCTAACGAGCAGTTCTTC. The chain links TRBV18 to TRBJ2-1; 13 bases match TRBD2. Germline CDR1 reads KGHSH; CDR2 reads LQKENI. The V and J ends lost 0 bases and 10 bases, in that order; junction bases with no gene match: 6. The CDR3 is 16 amino acids.